This T cell receptor beta chain was sequenced during a study of beta chain features in type 1 diabetes. Overall study findings and caveats: Shortening that was moderate but significant affected the TCRB CDR3s of Type 1 diabetes patients in all four CD4+ subsets. Short templates might get an advantage during PCR, and this would be equal in patients and controls. At VDJ recombination sites, type 1 diabetes patients had fewer insertions and more deleted nucleotides.

Germline CDR1 reads SGHDN; CDR2 reads FVKESK. The CDR3 sequence is 13 residues long. Trimming stripped 0 bases from V and 2 bases from J, with 4 bases between. Expressed TCRB transcripts got sequenced, as all isolated RNA was reverse transcribed. Average reads for naive, central memory and regulatory T cell samples were about 3.6 million. Only in-frame clones appear in the TCRdb table, and some are missing; sequencing was by immunoSEQ multiplex PCR. Among under 300,000 clones listed, over 20% were seen once. It was via CD45RO/CCR7/CD25/CD127/CD95/CD27 that CD4+ naive, central memory, regulatory and stem cell-like memory cells were sorted. This clone was counted only a few times. The antigen is unknown.

Material: naive CD4+ T cells from blood. The chain employs TRBV14 and TRBJ1-1, with D unclear. The source is a woman between 35 and 50 years old with type 1 diabetes. CDR3 loop: CASSQDINTEAFF. CDR3 nucleotide sequence: TGTGCCAGCAGCCAAGATATCAACACTGAAGCTTTCTTT.